The clone carrying this T cell receptor (beta chain) was seen ten or more times. Antigen specificity is unknown. RNA transcripts were the template for amplifying TCR beta CDR3 regions. An initial round of RT-PCR targeting the TCR CDR3 relied on the HTBI primer set. TCRdb fed the multiplex PCR reads into MiXCR, producing one record per CDR3 protein. The data contain over 650,000 distinct CDR3 sequences, around 15% of them singletons. This entry belongs to a study of T cells in Graves' hyperthyroidism and ophthalmopathy. The CDR3 sequence is 16 residues long. CDR1 MNHEY and CDR2 SMNVEV come from the germline V gene (reference sequence). V gave up 5 bases and J gave up 4 bases, with 17 bases separating them. Study-wide findings and caveats: A model of 13 V-J pairs discriminated ophthalmopathy from stable hyperthyroidism.

Stable hyperthyroidism: no ophthalmopathy progression over 18 months of follow-up. The source of this sequence is a man between 18 and 35 years old with Graves' hyperthyroidism. V gene TRBV27 combines with J gene TRBJ2-2, with a tentative D call TRBD2 (5 bases). Sequencing was performed on blood. CDR3 nucleotide sequence: TGTGCCAGCAGTCCTTACCGGGAACCGATCACCGGGGAGCTGTTTTTT. Protein sequence: CASSPYREPITGELFF.